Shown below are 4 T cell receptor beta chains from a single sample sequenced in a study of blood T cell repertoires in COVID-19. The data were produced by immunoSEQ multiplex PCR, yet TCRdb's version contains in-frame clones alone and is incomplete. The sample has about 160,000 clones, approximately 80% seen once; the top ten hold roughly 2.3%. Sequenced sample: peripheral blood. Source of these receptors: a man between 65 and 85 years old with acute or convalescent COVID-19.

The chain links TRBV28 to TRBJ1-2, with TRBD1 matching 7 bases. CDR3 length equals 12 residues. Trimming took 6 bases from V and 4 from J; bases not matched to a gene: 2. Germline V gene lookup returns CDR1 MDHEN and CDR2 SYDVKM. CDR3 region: CASRTGAYGYTF. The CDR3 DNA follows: TGTGCCAGCAGAACAGGGGCCTATGGCTACACCTTC.

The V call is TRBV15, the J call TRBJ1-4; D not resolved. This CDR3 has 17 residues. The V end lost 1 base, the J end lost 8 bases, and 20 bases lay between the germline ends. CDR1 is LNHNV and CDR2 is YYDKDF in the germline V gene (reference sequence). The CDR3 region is CATSRVSGGRAGEKLFF. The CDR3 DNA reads TGTGCCACCAGCAGAGTATCCGGAGGAAGGGCAGGCGAAAAACTGTTTTTT.

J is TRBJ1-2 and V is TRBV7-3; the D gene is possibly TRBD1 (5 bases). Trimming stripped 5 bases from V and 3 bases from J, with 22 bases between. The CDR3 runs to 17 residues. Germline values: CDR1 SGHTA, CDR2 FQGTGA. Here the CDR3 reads CASSPGPLGISDYGYTF. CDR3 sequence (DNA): TGTGCCAGCAGCCCAGGGCCCTTGGGGATATCAGACTATGGCTACACCTTC.

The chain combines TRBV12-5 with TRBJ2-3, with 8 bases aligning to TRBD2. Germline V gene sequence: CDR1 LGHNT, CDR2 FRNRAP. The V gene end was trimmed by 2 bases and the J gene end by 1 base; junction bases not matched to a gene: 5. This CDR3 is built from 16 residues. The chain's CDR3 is CASGLSPGLGTDTQYF. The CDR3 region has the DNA TGTGCTAGTGGTTTGTCGCCGGGACTAGGCACAGATACGCAGTATTTT.